Described below is a single T cell receptor (beta chain) sequence and its context. The sample holds a few counts of this clone. It lacks a known antigen. No much larger clone exists at a distance of one base, and base qualities are not known. The data were taken from a study of T cell responses to AZD1222 COVID-19 vaccine (dated by TCRdb to about 2021). About the full investigation: A total of approximately 250 trial participants underwent TCR sequencing, of whom about 200 had received two doses of AZD1222 and roughly 26 had received two doses of the MenACWY control vaccine. Trial participants were enrolled by age into 18-55, 56-69 and 70-plus year subgroups, with about 150, 27 and 61 TCR-sequenced participants respectively.

From the cysteine through the phenylalanine, the CDR3 covers 13 amino acids. Of all the DNA, just the CDR3 is kept, 39 bases in frame from base 1. The germline V gene encodes CDR1 LNHDA and CDR2 SQIVND (reference sequence). V is cut by 4 bases and J by 3 bases, and the space between the germline ends is 9 bases. Taken with the paper, the label for time point translates to: about 28 days (+/-7) after the second vaccine dose. Read against the paper, the sample's treatment or condition label means: meningococcal conjugate vaccine given as trial control. Samples from vaccinated people were obtained from the UK trials COV001 and COV002, which included a single-blind randomized controlled phase 2/3 trial of AZD1222 (ChAdOx1 nCoV-19) in healthy adults. Trial participant PBMC samples were collected at day 0 and day 28 after the second dose for TCRbeta chain sequencing. The CDR3 regions of human TCRbeta chains were subjected to immunosequencing. In the paper's pipeline: TCRs in the repertoires were compared against a reference library of SARS-CoV-2-specific TCRs that had been generated with the MIRA antigen-specificity platform. Breadth was defined as the fraction of unique TCRs that were SARS-CoV-2-associated. Depth was defined as the fraction of total T cells that were SARS-CoV-2-associated. Using the MIRA data, every spike-specific TCR was mapped to the spike region that the TCR reacted to and assigned to either a CD4 or a CD8 class. Log10-transformed breadth and depth values were compared by one-way ANOVA with Sidak's multiple comparisons tests. TCRdb retrieved this table from immuneACCESS and kept in-frame rearrangements only. Not all clones are present; in checked studies, unresolved V genes account for under half, and no reason is known for the remainder. V, J and clone size reflect that table, while D and trimming were determined from the DNA. This sample gives around 150,000 clones in total; around 85% of them show up just once. Clones ranked in the top ten supply 7.9% of the sample.

The study at large found these results: Nearly half of unique spike-specific TCRs reportedly recognized epitopes outside regions mutated in the B.1.351 and B.1.1.7 variants. In the small 56-69-year group, the increase in depth fell short of significance, most likely because of low power. After two AZD1222 doses, spike-specific TCR breadth and depth were significantly higher than at day 0 and than in MenACWY recipients. Because no samples from the day 14 peak response were available, repertoires could be characterized only after the peak T cell response. Participants were mostly white British, with more females than males. The authors suggested clonal diversity may have been underestimated. CD4 TCRs associated with the vaccine covered the entire spike protein, and the dominant responses were in regions 160-218 and 743-854. Conclusions about previously exposed vaccinees are limited, since just six AZD1222 recipients were seropositive for SARS-CoV-2 at baseline.

The source of this sequence is an adult who received the MenACWY meningococcal vaccine as a control. The sequence joins TRBV19 to TRBJ1-2, and perhaps TRBD1 as D gene, on 6 matching bases. Material: peripheral blood, obtained 28 days after the second dose of the MenACWY control vaccine. DNA sequence: TGTGCCAGTAGTACCTCAGGGGACTATGGCTACACCTTC. Its protein is CASSTSGDYGYTF.